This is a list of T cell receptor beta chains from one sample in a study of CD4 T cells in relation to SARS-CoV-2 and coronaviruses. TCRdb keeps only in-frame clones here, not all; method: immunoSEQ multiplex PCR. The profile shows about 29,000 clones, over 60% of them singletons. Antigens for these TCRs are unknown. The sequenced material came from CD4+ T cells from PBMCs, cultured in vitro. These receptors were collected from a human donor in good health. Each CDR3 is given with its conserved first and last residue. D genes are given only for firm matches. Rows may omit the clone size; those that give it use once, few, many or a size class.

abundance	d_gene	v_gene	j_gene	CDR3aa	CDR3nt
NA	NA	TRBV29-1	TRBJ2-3	CSAKGTSSTDTQYF	TGCAGCGCCAAGGGGACGAGTAGCACAGATACGCAGTATTTT
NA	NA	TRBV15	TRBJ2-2	CATSRDGGSTGELFF	TGTGCCACCAGCAGAGATGGAGGATCCACCGGGGAGCTGTTTTTT
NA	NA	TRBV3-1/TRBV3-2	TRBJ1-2	CASSQEDRRLYGYTF	TGTGCCAGCAGCCAAGAAGACAGGAGACTGTATGGCTACACCTTC
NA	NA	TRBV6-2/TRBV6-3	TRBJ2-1	CASSYSLAKSSYNEQFF	TGTGCCAGCAGTTACAGCCTAGCGAAGAGCTCCTACAATGAGCAGTTCTTC
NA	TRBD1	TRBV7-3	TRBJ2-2	CASSSPTGRNTGELFF	TGTGCCAGCAGCTCACCGACAGGGAGAAACACCGGGGAGCTGTTTTTT
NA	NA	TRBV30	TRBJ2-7	CAWRSIRDQVYEQYF	TGTGCCTGGAGATCGATTCGGGACCAAGTTTACGAGCAGTACTTC
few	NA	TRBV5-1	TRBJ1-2	CASSHGGNNYGYTF	TGCGCCAGCTCACACGGAGGCAATAACTATGGCTACACCTTC
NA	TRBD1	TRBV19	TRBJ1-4	CASTTTGTYEKLFF	TGTGCCAGTACCACGACAGGGACGTACGAAAAACTGTTTTTT
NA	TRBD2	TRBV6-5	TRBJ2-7	CASTGLVYYEQYF	TGTGCCAGCACAGGACTAGTTTACTACGAGCAGTACTTC
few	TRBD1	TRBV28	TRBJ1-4	CASSPGQGGGLFF	TGTGCCAGCAGCCCGGGACAGGGTGGAGGACTGTTTTTT
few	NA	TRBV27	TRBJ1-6	CASSFGRENSPLHF	TGTGCCAGCAGTTTCGGGCGGGAAAATTCACCCCTCCACTTT
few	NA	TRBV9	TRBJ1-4	CASSGGEKLFF	TGTGCCAGCAGCGGAGGTGAAAAACTGTTTTTT
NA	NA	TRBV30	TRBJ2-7	CAWSVAITTYEQYF	TGTGCCTGGAGTGTGGCGATCACTACCTACGAGCAGTACTTC
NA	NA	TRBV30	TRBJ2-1	CAWSVPPYNEQFF	TGTGCCTGGAGTGTTCCCCCCTACAATGAGCAGTTCTTC
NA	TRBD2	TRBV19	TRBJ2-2	CASSTLAGRTGELFF	TGTGCCAGTAGTACGCTAGCGGGAAGGACCGGGGAGCTGTTTTTT
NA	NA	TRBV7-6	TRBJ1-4	CASSPSGRNEKLFF	TGTGCCAGCAGCCCTTCGGGACGGAATGAAAAACTGTTTTTT
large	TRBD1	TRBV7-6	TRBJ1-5	CASSLAAGTVNQPQHF	TGTGCCAGCAGCTTAGCGGCCGGGACAGTGAATCAGCCCCAGCATTTT
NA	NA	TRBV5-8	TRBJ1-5	CASSFRGLGNQPQHF	TGTGCCAGCAGCTTTAGGGGATTGGGCAATCAGCCCCAGCATTTT
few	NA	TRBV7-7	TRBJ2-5	CASSPQGGRQETQYF	TGTGCCAGCAGCCCACAAGGAGGGCGCCAAGAGACCCAGTACTTC
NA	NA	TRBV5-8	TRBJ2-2	CASSLQRGAGELFF	TGTGCCAGCAGCTTACAAAGGGGTGCCGGGGAGCTGTTTTTT
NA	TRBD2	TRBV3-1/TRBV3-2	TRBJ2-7	CASRKTTGRVEQYF	TGTGCCAGCAGGAAAACAACCGGGAGGGTCGAGCAGTACTTC
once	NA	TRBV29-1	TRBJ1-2	CSVEYYGYTF	TGCAGCGTTGAGTACTATGGCTACACCTTC
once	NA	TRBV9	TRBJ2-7	CASSVEAAFRPYEQYF	TGTGCCAGCAGCGTAGAGGCGGCATTCCGTCCCTACGAGCAGTACTTC
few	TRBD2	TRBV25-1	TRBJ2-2	CASSRGETGELFF	TGTGCCAGCAGTCGGGGGGAGACCGGGGAGCTGTTTTTT
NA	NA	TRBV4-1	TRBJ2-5	CASSQELASETQYF	TGCGCCAGCAGCCAAGAGTTGGCGTCAGAGACCCAGTACTTC
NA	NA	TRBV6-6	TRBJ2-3	CASWWGGTQYF	TGTGCCAGCTGGTGGGGAGGTACGCAGTATTTT
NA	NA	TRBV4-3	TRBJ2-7	CASSQDGQGFGEQYF	TGCGCCAGCAGCCAAGATGGGCAGGGGTTCGGCGAGCAGTACTTC
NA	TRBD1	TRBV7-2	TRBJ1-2	CASSIGQAYGYTF	TGTGCCAGCAGCATAGGACAGGCCTATGGCTACACCTTC
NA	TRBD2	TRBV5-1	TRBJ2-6	CASSTGAGGRNPGANVLTF	TGCGCCAGCAGTACGGGTGCGGGGGGGCGGAATCCCGGGGCCAACGTCCTGACTTTC
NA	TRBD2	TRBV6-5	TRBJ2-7	CASSYSLAGPSYEQYF	TGTGCCAGCAGTTACTCCCTAGCGGGACCCTCCTACGAGCAGTACTTC
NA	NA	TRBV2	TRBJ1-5	CASSEGLGGLQPQHF	TGTGCCAGCAGTGAGGGACTCGGAGGGTTACAGCCCCAGCATTTT
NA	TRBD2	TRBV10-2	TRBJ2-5	CASSLFRGAGGQETQYF	TGCGCCAGCAGTTTGTTTAGGGGAGCGGGGGGTCAAGAGACCCAGTACTTC
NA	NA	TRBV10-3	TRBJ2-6	CAISDRISSGANVLTF	TGTGCCATCAGTGACAGGATAAGCTCTGGGGCCAACGTCCTGACTTTC
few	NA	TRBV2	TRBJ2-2	CASSADPLGELFF	TGTGCCAGCAGTGCCGACCCCCTCGGGGAGCTGTTTTTT
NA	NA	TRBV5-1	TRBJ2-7	CASTRDTSYEQYF	TGCGCCAGCACCCGGGACACCTCCTACGAGCAGTACTTC
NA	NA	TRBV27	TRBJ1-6	CASTRDGRDNSPLHF	TGTGCCAGCACCCGGGACGGCAGGGATAATTCACCCCTCCACTTT
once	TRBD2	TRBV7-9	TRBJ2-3	CASSLEGGRGTQYF	TGTGCCAGCAGCTTAGAGGGAGGGCGAGGTACGCAGTATTTT
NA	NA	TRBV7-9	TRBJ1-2	CASSPDRVNYGYTF	TGTGCCAGCAGCCCCGATCGGGTCAACTATGGCTACACCTTC
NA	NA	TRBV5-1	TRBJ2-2	CASSSTGLTTGELFF	TGCGCCAGCAGCTCAACAGGGTTGACCACCGGGGAGCTGTTTTTT
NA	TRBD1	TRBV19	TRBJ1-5	CASSETGRGTYSNQPQHF	TGTGCCAGTAGTGAGACAGGGAGGGGGACTTATAGCAATCAGCCCCAGCATTTT
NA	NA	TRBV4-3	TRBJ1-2	CASSQDTGPHRGYTF	TGCGCCAGCAGCCAAGATACAGGCCCCCACAGGGGCTACACCTTC
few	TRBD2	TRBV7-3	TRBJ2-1	CASSSNMGGSEQFF	TGTGCCAGCAGCTCCAATATGGGAGGGAGTGAGCAGTTCTTC
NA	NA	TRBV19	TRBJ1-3	CASSIQASSGNTIYF	TGTGCCAGTAGTATACAGGCAAGCTCTGGAAACACCATATATTTT
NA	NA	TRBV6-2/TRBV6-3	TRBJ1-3	CASSNRQHSGNTIYF	TGTGCCAGCAGCAACAGGCAACACTCTGGAAACACCATATATTTT
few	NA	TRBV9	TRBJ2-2	CASSVAGESNTGELFF	TGTGCCAGCAGCGTAGCAGGAGAGTCGAACACCGGGGAGCTGTTTTTT
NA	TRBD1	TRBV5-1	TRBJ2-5	CASSYLTGGQETQYF	TGCGCCAGCAGCTATCTAACAGGGGGACAAGAGACCCAGTACTTC
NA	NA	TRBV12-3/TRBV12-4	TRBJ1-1	CASTQPNTEAFF	TGTGCCAGCACTCAACCGAACACTGAAGCTTTCTTT
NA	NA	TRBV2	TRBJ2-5	CASRRVFPETQYF	TGTGCCAGCAGACGTGTTTTCCCGGAGACCCAGTACTTC
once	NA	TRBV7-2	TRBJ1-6	CASSLDASFNSPLHF	TGTGCCAGCAGCTTAGATGCCAGCTTCAATTCACCCCTCCACTTT
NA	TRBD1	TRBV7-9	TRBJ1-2	CASSPGTGEYGYTF	TGTGCCAGCAGCCCAGGTACAGGGGAGTATGGCTACACCTTC
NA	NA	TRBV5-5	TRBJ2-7	CASSLVGYEQYF	TGTGCCAGCAGCTTAGTCGGGTACGAGCAGTACTTC
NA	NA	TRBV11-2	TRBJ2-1	CASSEQGYSSYNEQFF	TGTGCCAGCAGCGAACAGGGATATAGCTCCTACAATGAGCAGTTCTTC
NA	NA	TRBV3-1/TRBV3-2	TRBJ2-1	CASSQGSSGFNEQFF	TGTGCCAGCAGCCAAGGGAGTAGTGGATTTAATGAGCAGTTCTTC